The 32 T cell receptor beta chains in this list originate from one sample, sequenced in a study of blood T cells in healthy people across ages. The use of a sample-barcoded 5' primer and a J-beta primer mix characterized a second PCR of roughly 6 to 11 cycles. TCRdb re-called the 5' RACE reads through MiXCR, storing one row per CDR3 protein. The sample consists of 1.4 million to 1.5 million distinct CDR3 sequences, 35% to 45% of them appearing once. Sequenced material: blood. The receptors were sampled from a young woman in good health.

This chain joins TRBV20-1 and TRBJ2-1; TRBD2 is a possible D gene (6 bases). Germline-derived CDR1 and CDR2 are DFQATT and SNEGSKA (reference sequence). Trimming pared 6 bases from V and 8 bases from J, leaving 11 bases between. The CDR3 spans 11 residues. CDR3 sequence: CSASGGDEQFF. The CDR3 nucleotides are TGCAGTGCCAGTGGCGGGGATGAGCAGTTCTTC.

The chain employs TRBV20-1 and TRBJ2-7, with 10 bases fitting TRBD1. This CDR3 is built from 16 residues. V gave up 3 bases and J gave up 1 base; unmatched junction bases: 9. The V gene's germline CDR1 is DFQATT and CDR2 SNEGSKA (reference sequence). This CDR3 is CSASQKGTGASYEQYF. In nucleotides, the CDR3 is TGCAGTGCTAGCCAAAAAGGGACAGGGGCATCCTACGAGCAGTACTTC.

The chain joins TRBV7-8 to TRBJ1-5, with 7 nucleotides matching TRBD1. Germline CDR1 is SGHVS and CDR2 is FQNEAQ. The CDR3 loop spans 18 amino acids. Losses at the gene ends were 2 bases for V and 5 bases for J; bases not matched to a gene: 15. CDR3 DNA: TGTGCCAGCAGCTTAAGGAATCGGGAGGGGGCGTATGATCAGCCCCAGCATTTT. Amino acids: CASSLRNREGAYDQPQHF.

About this clonotype itself: The junction and the germline gene differ at one end; a read error may be behind it. The chain is built from TRBV6-5 and TRBJ2-2; perhaps TRBD2 as D (5 bases). The CDR3 spans 13 residues. The germline CDR1 and CDR2 sequences are MNHEY and SVGAGI. CDR3 DNA: TGTGCCCGCAGCGGCAGGAACACCGGGGAGCTGTTTTTT. It translates to CARSGRNTGELFF.

DNA for the CDR3: TGTGCCAGCAGTTACTCTGCCGGACAGGGGGCCTACGAGCAGTACTTC. Amino acid sequence: CASSYSAGQGAYEQYF. The chain couples TRBV6-6 to TRBJ2-5, with 10 nucleotides matching TRBD1. Matching the DNA end better, TRBJ2-7 makes the J call doubtful. The CDR3 runs to 16 residues. The V gene's germline CDR1 is MNHNY and CDR2 SVGAGI (reference sequence).

This chain joins TRBV12-3 or TRBV12-4 and TRBJ1-2, with D tentatively TRBD1 (6 bases). With 7 bases removed from V and 2 bases from J, the gap between germline ends came to 11 bases. The CDR3 loop spans 13 amino acids. CDR3 nucleotides: TGTGCCAGCACACTACAGGGAAACTATGGCTACACCTTC. Translating gives CASTLQGNYGYTF.

This clonotype was detected only a few times. V gene TRBV6-5 combines with J gene TRBJ2-5; D is perhaps TRBD1 or TRBD2 (5 bases each). Judging by the DNA end, TRBJ2-7 fits better; the J call may be wrong. The CDR3 is made up of 14 amino acids. CDR1 MNHEY and CDR2 SVGAGI come from the germline V gene. The CDR3 region has the DNA TGTGCCAGCAAGAGGGGATCGATGTCCTACGAGCAGTACTTC. This sequence encodes CASKRGSMSYEQYF.

This clonotype came up a few times. The chain joins TRBV7-6 to TRBJ2-4; D not certain. Germline CDR1 SGHVS, CDR2 FNYEAQ. There are 16 residues in the CDR3. Trimming stripped 2 bases from V and 1 base from J, with 12 bases between. This CDR3 reads CASSLMSGGAKNIQYF. The CDR3 DNA reads as TGTGCCAGCAGCTTAATGTCCGGTGGGGCCAAAAACATTCAGTACTTC.

This clonotype was detected only a few times. This rearrangement joins TRBV9 to TRBJ2-3; the D is unclear. The CDR3 spans 15 residues. V was shortened by 0 bases and J by 4 bases, with 12 bases between the two germline ends. Germline V gene lookup returns CDR1 SGDLS and CDR2 YYNGEE. CDR3 in DNA: TGTGCCAGCAGCGTAGAAAATAGGCTCGCAGATACGCAGTATTTT. This translates into CASSVENRLADTQYF.

This clonotype has just one count. This sequence joins TRBV20-1 and TRBJ2-2, with TRBD2 matching over 8 bases. V shed 5 bases, J shed 5 bases, and the junction held 7 bases outside the gene matches. Germline CDR1 and CDR2: DFQATT and SNEGSKA (reference sequence). This CDR3 region has 14 residues. The CDR3 protein is CSARSGILTGELFF. CDR3 sequence (DNA): TGCAGTGCTCGTAGCGGGATTTTGACCGGGGAGCTGTTTTTT.

V and J are TRBV12-3 or TRBV12-4 and TRBJ2-7, with D possibly being TRBD1 or TRBD2 (5 bases each). CDR3 length: 13 amino acids. Trimming took 6 bases from V and 1 from J, leaving 10 bases between them. The CDR3 spells CASRRGPSYEQYF. CDR3 DNA: TGTGCCAGCAGGAGGGGTCCTTCCTACGAGCAGTACTTC.

Many counts were recorded for this clonotype. This chain links TRBV12-3 or TRBV12-4 with TRBJ2-1; D is undetermined. This CDR3 is built from 13 residues. The V end was cut by 4 bases, the J end by 3 bases, with 7 bases between. The CDR3 loop reads CASSSTGYNEQFF. The CDR3, as DNA: TGTGCCAGCAGTTCGACTGGCTACAATGAGCAGTTCTTC.

This clonotype occurred a few times. V and J are TRBV7-2 and TRBJ2-3; D might be TRBD2 (6 bases). Trimming shortened V by 2 bases and J by 1 base, and 13 bases separated the two germline ends. CDR3 length: 16 residues. Germline V CDR1 and CDR2: SGHTA, FQGNSA. This CDR3 reads CASSLRASERTDTQYF. CDR3 DNA: TGTGCCAGCAGCTTAAGGGCTAGCGAACGCACAGATACGCAGTATTTT.

J is TRBJ2-4 and V is TRBV21-1. TRBV21-1 has pseudogene status. CDR3 length equals 16 residues. CDR3 DNA sequence: TGTGCCAGCAGCAAAAGAAGGATCTTAGCCAAAAACATTCAGTACTTC. It translates to CASSKRRILAKNIQYF.

The chain joins TRBV12-5 to TRBJ2-5; the D gene is possibly TRBD2 (5 bases). CDR1 and CDR2 from the germline V gene are LGHNT and FRNRAP. The CDR3 totals 15 residues. The CDR3 protein is CPPTSKSGYQETQYF. CDR3 DNA sequence: TGTCCCCCAACTTCCAAGTCGGGGTACCAAGAGACCCAGTACTTC.

The gene calls are TRBV7-6 and TRBJ2-5, with TRBD2 identical over 7 bases. In germline, CDR1 is SGHVS, CDR2 FNYEAQ. V lost 4 bases to trimming and J lost 1 base; unmatched junction nucleotides: 3. The CDR3 covers 14 residues. CDR3 DNA sequence: TGTGCCAGCAGCTCGGGACTATTCCAAGAGACCCAGTACTTC. Its translation: CASSSGLFQETQYF.

The table lists this clonotype with a few counts. This chain joins TRBV7-9 and TRBJ2-5; 12 bases match TRBD1. The DNA end is more similar to TRBJ2-7, so the J call may be wrong. This CDR3 comprises 17 residues. Per germline, CDR1 SEHNR and CDR2 FQNEAQ (reference sequence). This chain's CDR3 is CASSFRGPGQGADEQYF. In nucleotides, the CDR3 is TGTGCCAGCAGCTTTCGTGGTCCGGGACAGGGGGCAGACGAGCAGTACTTC.

A word on this clonotype: A much larger clonotype is one base distant, so this may be a read error. V gene TRBV20-1 combines with J gene TRBJ2-3; 9 nucleotides line up with TRBD2. CDR3 length: 12 residues. The germline V gene encodes CDR1 DFQATT and CDR2 SNEGSKA (reference sequence). CDR3 region: CGAKRGDHTQYF. In nucleotides, the CDR3 is TGCGGTGCTAAGCGGGGGGACCATACGCAGTATTTT.

There are a few counts of this clonotype. The chain joins TRBV20-1 to TRBJ2-7, with D possibly being TRBD1 (6 bases). This CDR3 is 13 amino acids long. Germline CDR1 is DFQATT and CDR2 is SNEGSKA (reference sequence). The V gene lost 3 bases and the J gene lost 2 bases, with 11 bases spanning the gap. CDR3: CSASATGTYEQYF. The DNA of the CDR3 is TGCAGTGCTAGCGCGACAGGTACCTACGAGCAGTACTTC.

This sequence joins TRBV5-1 and TRBJ1-5; TRBD1 is a possible D gene (6 bases). The V gene lost 4 bases and the J gene lost 9 bases, with 20 bases spanning the gap. Germline-derived CDR1 and CDR2 are SGHRS and YFSETQ. The CDR3 has 15 amino acids. The CDR3 region has the DNA TGCGCCAGCAGCGCCGGGACACCATCCCAGGGGCCCCAGCATTTT. It is translated as CASSAGTPSQGPQHF. The whole variable domain, filled in from reference TRBV5-1 and TRBJ1-5, reads KAGVTQTPRYLIKTRGQQVTLSCSPISGHRSVSWYQQTPGQGLQFLFEYFSETQRNKGNFPGRFSGRQFSNSRSEMNVSTLELGDSALYLCASSAGTPSQGPQHFGDGTRLSIL.

This clonotype was counted only a few times. J is TRBJ1-5 and V is TRBV20-1; D is unclear. The length of the CDR3 is 12 residues. Deletions cut 3 bases from V and 0 bases from J, with 3 bases between. Germline V gene lookup returns CDR1 DFQATT and CDR2 SNEGSKA (reference sequence). The CDR3 bases are TGCAGTGCTAGTAATAGCAATCAGCCCCAGCATTTT. Encoded protein: CSASNSNQPQHF.

This clonotype was picked up a small number of times. The V gene is TRBV20-1, the J gene TRBJ2-1; 12 bases match TRBD2. Per germline, CDR1 DFQATT and CDR2 SNEGSKA (reference sequence). This CDR3 has 19 amino acids. V shed 3 bases and J 0 bases; nucleotides not matched to a gene: 12. The CDR3 here is CSASSPGLAGSSSYNEQFF. CDR3 bases: TGCAGTGCTAGTTCACCGGGACTAGCGGGTTCAAGCTCCTACAATGAGCAGTTCTTC.

The chain is built from TRBV28 and TRBJ2-1; D not resolved. The CDR3 consists of 13 residues. V was trimmed by 2 bases and J by 6 bases, leaving 8 bases between them. Per germline, CDR1 MDHEN and CDR2 SYDVKM. The CDR3, as DNA: TGTGCCAGCAGTTTACCACAAATCAATGAGCAGTTCTTC. Residues: CASSLPQINEQFF.

The gene calls are TRBV6-1 and TRBJ2-3, with 12 bases lining up with TRBD1. This CDR3 is built from 16 residues. V lost 4 bases and J lost 6; bases outside the gene matches: 8. Germline V CDR1 and CDR2: MNHNS, SASEGT. The CDR3 region is CASSALGTGGADTQYF. The DNA of the CDR3 is TGTGCCAGCAGTGCCCTAGGGACAGGGGGCGCGGATACGCAGTATTTT.

This clonotype was picked up a small number of times. This sequence joins TRBV9 and TRBJ2-7; D possibly corresponds to TRBD2 (5 bases). Germline-derived CDR1 and CDR2 are SGDLS and YYNGEE. There are 13 residues in the CDR3. V shed 5 bases and J shed 2 bases, with 11 bases lying between them. The chain's CDR3 is CASSVGETYEQYF. CDR3 DNA sequence: TGTGCCAGCAGTGTCGGGGAGACCTACGAGCAGTACTTC.

This clonotype was recorded many times. The CDR3 sequence is CSAQASAGVRNLPYNEQFF. The CDR3 DNA reads TGCAGTGCCCAGGCCTCAGCGGGGGTACGAAACTTGCCCTACAATGAGCAGTTCTTC. The rearrangement joins TRBV20-1 to TRBJ2-1; 8 bases align to TRBD2. Germline V gene lookup returns CDR1 DFQATT and CDR2 SNEGSKA (reference sequence). Trimming cost V 6 bases and J 2 bases; bases outside gene matches: 21. This CDR3 has 19 amino acids.

The chain has TRBV7-8 and TRBJ2-3; D is unclear. CDR1 is SGHVS, CDR2 FQNEAQ, per germline. The CDR3 is made up of 11 amino acids. Trimming cost V 8 bases and J 4 bases, with 7 bases left between them. CDR3 region: CASGWADTQYF. CDR3 nucleotide sequence: TGTGCCAGCGGTTGGGCAGATACGCAGTATTTT. Supplemented by reference TRBV7-8 and TRBJ2-3, the full variable domain reads GAGVSQSPRYKVAKRGQDVALRCDPISGHVSLFWYQQALGQGPEFLTYFQNEAQLDKSGLPSDRFFAERPEGSVSTLKIQRTQQEDSAVYLCASGWADTQYFGPGTRLTVL.

The chain has TRBV27 and TRBJ1-1, with TRBD1 as a possible D gene (5 bases). Germline CDR1 and CDR2: MNHEY and SMNVEV (reference sequence). The CDR3 is made up of 15 amino acids. V lost 6 bases to trimming and J lost 2 bases, with 16 bases between them. CDR3: CASRSSGQANTEAFF. In DNA, the CDR3 is TGTGCCAGCAGGTCCTCGGGGCAGGCCAACACTGAAGCTTTCTTT.

The chain joins TRBV5-1 to TRBJ1-1; D is unresolved. Germline loops: CDR1 SGHRS, CDR2 YFSETQ. Trimming pared 0 bases from V and 0 bases from J, leaving 9 bases between. The CDR3 runs 15 residues. The CDR3 spells CASSLAGPLNTEAFF. CDR3 in DNA: TGCGCCAGCAGCTTGGCCGGGCCCCTGAACACTGAAGCTTTCTTT.

V usage is TRBV7-3 and J usage is TRBJ2-1; the match to TRBD1 covers 9 bases. Germline CDR1 and CDR2: SGHTA and FQGTGA. Trimming removed 0 bases from V and 4 bases from J; junction bases left unmatched: 4. The CDR3 has 16 amino acids. The CDR3 region has the DNA TGTGCCAGCAGCTTAACGTCCGGGACAGGGTACAATGAGCAGTTCTTC. This encodes CASSLTSGTGYNEQFF. Full variable domain (missing parts from reference TRBV7-3 and TRBJ2-1): GAGVSQTPSNKVTEKGKYVELRCDPISGHTALYWYRQSLGQGPEFLIYFQGTGAADDSGLPNDRFFAVRPEGSVSTLKIQRTERGDSAVYLCASSLTSGTGYNEQFFGPGTRLTVL.

The genes are TRBV7-6 and TRBJ2-1; D gene uncertain. The J call may be wrong; the DNA end is better matched by TRBJ2-7. This CDR3 has 15 amino acids. Germline CDR1 is SGHVS and CDR2 is FNYEAQ. The CDR3 spells CASSRVLAIHNEQYF. The CDR3 DNA reads as TGTGCCAGCAGCCGAGTCCTTGCAATCCACAATGAGCAGTACTTC.

The J gene is TRBJ2-5, the V gene TRBV25-1; 8 nucleotides line up with TRBD2. The CDR3 totals 16 residues. V was pared by 2 bases and J by 1 base, with 6 bases of the junction left unmatched. Germline V CDR1 and CDR2: MGHDK, SYGVNS. CDR3 residues: CASSEPRGGGQETQYF. The CDR3 DNA reads as TGTGCCAGCAGTGAACCTCGGGGGGGTGGCCAAGAGACCCAGTACTTC.